This TCR beta chain was recovered during a study of OX40 agonist ivuxolimab in advanced cancers. Overall study: Treatment received earlier with anti-PD-1, anti-PD-L1 or anti-CTLA-4 agents was allowed, and less than 45% had some. Overall study findings and caveats: Expanded peripheral T-cell antigen specificity went undetermined.

CDR1 is SGHRS, CDR2 YFSETQ, per germline. CDR3 length equals 15 residues. The V segment lost 1 base and the J segment 2 bases; nucleotides outside the gene matches: 2. Turning to this clone: Its cognate antigen is unknown.

Sampling times: baseline, cycle 4 day 1, cycle 7 day 1. Produced via immunoSEQ multiplex PCR; TCRdb's table is partial and in-frame only. The sample holds about 86,000 clones, around 88% seen once. V is TRBV5-1 and J is TRBJ2-3; 9 bases align to TRBD2. The sample here was CD4+ or CD8+ T cells sorted from blood, taken in a trial of the OX40 agonist ivuxolimab. This TCR came from an adult with an advanced solid tumor such as melanoma, head and neck, liver or kidney cancer. CDR3 nucleotides: TGCGCCAGCAGCTTGACTAGCGGGTTCACAGATACGCAGTATTTT. It translates to CASSLTSGFTDTQYF.